The 28 T cell receptor beta chains below come from one sample, sequenced in a study of molecular identifiers for immune sequencing clone quantification. TCRdb re-called the PCR reads through MiXCR, storing one row per CDR3 protein. Altogether approximately 550,000 distinct CDR3 sequences are present, 20% to 25% being singletons, with the ten largest covering about 0.84%. The specimen was naive CD8+ T cells from blood, with Jurkat cell RNA spiked in. Subset of the sample: FACS-sorted CD8+CD4-CCR7+CD45RA+ naive T cells. These receptors were taken from a human donor in good health. Some libraries in this study had Jurkat cell RNA spiked in.

This clonotype was seen only a few times. V and J are TRBV10-3 and TRBJ2-7, with 10 positions matching TRBD1. Per germline, CDR1 ENHRY and CDR2 SYGVKD. V lost 0 bases to trimming and J lost 5 bases; unmatched junction nucleotides: 7. CDR3 length: 16 residues. The CDR3 DNA reads TGTGCCATCAGTGAGTCGGGACAGGGGATTTCCCACGAGCAGTACTTC. Translated: CAISESGQGISHEQYF.

This clonotype was observed at least ten times. This chain connects TRBV27 to TRBJ1-5; D unresolved. CDR3 size: 16 residues. The germline CDR1 and CDR2 sequences are MNHEY and SMNVEV (reference sequence). V shed 5 bases and J shed 0 bases, with 14 bases lying between them. CDR3 DNA sequence: TGTGCCAGCAGTCCAACTCCCGGTTATAGCAATCAGCCCCAGCATTTT. It is translated as CASSPTPGYSNQPQHF.

The chain joins TRBV6-5 to TRBJ1-1; D not certain. This CDR3 has 11 residues. With 10 bases removed from V and 4 bases from J, the gap between germline ends came to 10 bases. Germline assignment: CDR1 MNHEY and CDR2 SVGAGI. The CDR3 region is CAILVGTEAFF. The CDR3 nucleotides read TGTGCCATCCTAGTTGGCACTGAAGCTTTCTTT.

As concerns this clonotype: Since a much larger clone is just one base distant, this may be a read error. The chain joins TRBV20-1 to TRBJ2-7; 9 bases match TRBD2. The V segment lost 0 bases and the J segment 6 bases; nucleotides outside the gene matches: 6. The CDR3 loop spans 14 amino acids. Per germline, CDR1 DFQATT and CDR2 SNEGSKA (reference sequence). CDR3 sequence reads: CSARDLAGSCEQYF. In DNA, the CDR3 is TGCAGTGCTAGAGATCTAGCGGGGAGCTGCGAGCAGTACTTC.

This chain joins TRBV27 and TRBJ2-3, with 8 bases lining up with TRBD1. The V gene's germline CDR1 is MNHEY and CDR2 SMNVEV (reference sequence). V was clipped by 3 bases and J by 4 bases; unmatched bases: 6. The CDR3 has 15 residues. The CDR3 protein is CASSFQRTGSDTQYF. CDR3 nucleotide sequence: TGTGCCAGCAGTTTCCAAAGGACAGGGTCAGATACGCAGTATTTT.

This clonotype was observed a few times. CDR3 region: CASSKAGRSYEQYF. The CDR3 coding sequence is TGTGCCAGCAGCAAAGCGGGACGGAGCTACGAGCAGTACTTC. The chain is built from TRBV21-1 and TRBJ2-7. TRBV21-1 is a documented pseudogene. The CDR3 runs to 14 residues.

This clonotype was seen repeatedly, ten times or more. The genes are TRBV6-2 or TRBV6-3 and TRBJ2-3; D is ambiguous. This CDR3 contains 11 residues. V lost 6 bases to trimming and J lost 6 bases, with 7 bases between them. Germline V CDR1 and CDR2: MNHEY, SVGEGT. The CDR3 DNA follows: TGTGCCAGCAGGAGAGAGGATACGCAGTATTTT. It codes for CASRREDTQYF.

The chain uses TRBV7-3 and TRBJ2-1; D is uncertain. CDR1 is SGHTA, CDR2 FQGTGA, per germline. The CDR3 sequence is 13 residues long. V lost 5 bases and J lost 8, with 13 bases in between. CDR3 residues: CASSPDSTDEQFF. CDR3 sequence (DNA): TGTGCCAGCAGCCCCGACTCAACGGATGAGCAGTTCTTC. Full variable domain (rest looked up from reference TRBV7-3 and TRBJ2-1): GAGVSQTPSNKVTEKGKYVELRCDPISGHTALYWYRQSLGQGPEFLIYFQGTGAADDSGLPNDRFFAVRPEGSVSTLKIQRTERGDSAVYLCASSPDSTDEQFFGPGTRLTVL.

This clonotype has ten or more counts. The chain links TRBV7-9 to TRBJ1-6; D might be TRBD1 (6 bases). CDR1 and CDR2 (germline): SEHNR, FQNEAQ (reference sequence). Trimming cost V 4 bases and J 7 bases, with 14 bases left between them. This CDR3 contains 15 residues. CDR3 DNA sequence: TGTGCCAGCAGCTCCACACAGGGCGGCAATTCACCCCTCCACTTT. This codes for CASSSTQGGNSPLHF.

Points on this clonotype: A much larger clone lies a single base off, so this may be a read error. This chain joins TRBV4-3 and TRBJ1-4; D not resolved. Germline V gene sequence: CDR1 LGHNA, CDR2 YSLEER. V was pared by 4 bases and J by 7 bases, with 16 bases between. This CDR3 spans 15 amino acids. CDR3 DNA: TGCGCCAGCAGCCCTGGACGGGGATCGCCTGAAAAACTGTTTTTT. This encodes CASSPGRGSPEKLFF.

This clonotype was seen ten or more times. The V and J genes are TRBV7-2 and TRBJ2-1; D gene uncertain. V was trimmed by 1 base and J by 7 bases, leaving 11 bases between them. CDR1 is SGHTA, CDR2 FQGNSA, per germline. The CDR3 covers 14 residues. The CDR3 sequence: CASSLGFSRNEQFF. CDR3 nucleotide sequence: TGTGCCAGCAGCTTAGGGTTTTCGAGGAATGAGCAGTTCTTC.

Remarks on this clonotype: A much larger clonotype is one base distant, so this may be a read error. CDR3 nucleotides: TGTGCCAGCAGCTTGGCCAGGCAGGCCAAAACCATTCAGTACTTC. Protein sequence: CASSLARQAKTIQYF. V gene TRBV5-3 combines with J gene TRBJ2-4; D is unclear. TRBV5-3 is an ORF, and what it does is uncertain. This CDR3 spans 15 amino acids.

The chain has TRBV4-1 and TRBJ2-6; either TRBD1 or TRBD2 may supply D (5 bases each). Trimming pared 4 bases from V and 4 bases from J, leaving 17 bases between. CDR1 is MGHRA and CDR2 is YSYEKL in the germline V gene. The CDR3 contains 17 residues. The CDR3 DNA reads as TGCGCCAGCAGCCCAACCCCGGGGCTAGGGGGGGCCAACGTCCTGACTTTC. Protein sequence: CASSPTPGLGGANVLTF.

This clonotype was counted a few times. The chain employs TRBV15 and TRBJ2-5; possibly TRBD1 for D (7 bases). CDR3 length: 18 residues. V lost 1 base and J lost 1, with 19 bases in between. The germline V gene encodes CDR1 LNHNV and CDR2 YYDKDF (reference sequence). The CDR3 spells CATSRATGRNIVQETQYF. The CDR3 nucleotides are TGTGCCACCAGCAGAGCGACAGGGAGGAACATAGTCCAAGAGACCCAGTACTTC.

V gene TRBV6-6 combines with J gene TRBJ2-7, with D unresolved. The CDR3 extends over 13 amino acids. V was shortened by 2 bases and J by 3 bases, with 8 bases between the two germline ends. The germline CDR1 and CDR2 sequences are MNHNY and SVGAGI (reference sequence). Here the CDR3 DNA reads TGTGCCAGCAGTTACGGCAGCTACTACGAGCAGTACTTC. Protein sequence: CASSYGSYYEQYF.

Of note for this clonotype: A much larger clone sits a single nucleotide away, making a read error possible. J is TRBJ2-3 and V is TRBV12-3 or TRBV12-4; tentative D call: TRBD2 (5 bases). V lost 0 bases, J lost 5 bases, and 9 bases lay in between. The CDR3 loop spans 14 amino acids. CDR3 nucleotides: TGTGCCAGCAGTTTAGCTTCGAGGGTAGATACGCAGTATTTT. Translated, it gives CASSLASRVDTQYF.

Concerning this clonotype: The junction shows a germline mismatch at one end, possibly a read error. V usage is TRBV5-1 and J usage is TRBJ1-1; TRBD1 is a possible D gene (6 bases). The CDR3 sequence is 13 residues long. The germline gives CDR1 SGHRS, CDR2 YFSETQ. CDR3 nucleotides: TGCGCCAGCACAAGGATGGGGGGCACTGAAGCTCTCTTT. Its translation is CASTRMGGTEALF.

CDR3 bases: TGTGCCAGCAGCAGTCCGACAGGGAGCACCGGGGAGCTGTTTTTT. Amino acid sequence: CASSSPTGSTGELFF. V gene TRBV7-9 combines with J gene TRBJ2-2; TRBD1 matches 7 bases. The V and J ends lost 5 bases and 4 bases, in that order; junction bases with no gene match: 7. Looked up from germline, CDR1 is SEHNR and CDR2 is FQNEAQ (reference sequence). The CDR3 is 15 residues long.

This clonotype was counted only a few times. The gene calls are TRBV5-6 and TRBJ1-2, with no clear D. CDR3 size: 12 residues. Germline assignment: CDR1 SGHDT and CDR2 YYEEEE. V dropped 4 bases and J dropped 1 base, with 5 bases sitting between them. CDR3 sequence reads: CASSRNNYGYTF. CDR3 in DNA: TGTGCCAGCAGCCGAAATAACTATGGCTACACCTTC.

To note about this clonotype: One junction end disagrees with the germline gene, perhaps due to a read error. J is TRBJ2-1 and V is TRBV29-1, with a weak D call TRBD2 (5 bases). This CDR3 comprises 12 residues. Germline V CDR1 and CDR2: SQVTM, ANQGSEA. Here the CDR3 reads CNVLADSNEQFF. CDR3 DNA: TGCAACGTTCTAGCAGATTCGAATGAGCAGTTCTTC.

This clonotype was seen a single time. This could be a read error, since a much larger clone is one nucleotide away. The V and J genes are TRBV30 and TRBJ2-3, with D perhaps matching TRBD2 (5 bases). This CDR3 has 14 residues. Per the germline V gene, CDR1 is GTSNPN and CDR2 is SVGIG (reference sequence). V was trimmed by 1 base and J by 14 bases, leaving 22 bases between them. CDR3 sequence (DNA): TGTGCCTGGAGTGGGGAGACTTACACCGGGGAGCTGTATTTT. Translated, it gives CAWSGETYTGELYF. The variable domain in full, completed from reference TRBV30 and TRBJ2-3, reads SQTIHQWPATLVQPVGSPLSLECTVEGTSNPNLYWYRQAAGRGLQLLFYSVGIGQISSEVPQNLSASRPQDRQFILSSKKLLLSDSGFYLCAWSGETYTGELYFGPGTRLTVL.

Worth noting for this clonotype: A read error may account for a junction end that differs from germline. This chain uses TRBV2 with TRBJ1-5, with a tentative D call TRBD1 (6 bases). This CDR3 has 17 residues. Germline V gene lookup returns CDR1 SNHLY and CDR2 FYNNEI. The CDR3 DNA follows: TGTGCCGGCAGCCACCATAAAGACAGGAGAGGCAATCAGCCCCAGCATTTT. The encoded protein is CAGSHHKDRRGNQPQHF.

This clonotype was picked up many times. J is TRBJ1-1 and V is TRBV4-3; D is ambiguous. The CDR3 has 15 residues. Germline V gene sequence: CDR1 LGHNA, CDR2 YSLEER. Trimming cost V 0 bases and J 8 bases, with 16 bases left between them. The CDR3 nucleotides read TGCGCCAGCAGCCAAGATTCGTCAGCAAATACCGAAGCTTTCTTT. This translates into CASSQDSSANTEAFF.

Many counts were recorded for this clonotype. The chain joins TRBV25-1 to TRBJ1-1; 9 positions agree with TRBD1. This CDR3 comprises 13 residues. Germline assignment: CDR1 MGHDK and CDR2 SYGVNS. Trimming removed 6 bases from V and 4 bases from J; junction bases left unmatched: 3. CDR3 nucleotides: TGTGCCAGCAGGTTGGACAGGGGCACTGAAGCTTTCTTT. Translated, it gives CASRLDRGTEAFF.

Worth noting for this clonotype: This could be a read error, since a much larger clone is one nucleotide away. The missing conserved phenylalanine or tryptophan at the end of this CDR3 makes a read error likely. The chain joins TRBV30 to TRBJ2-3, with 10 bases that match TRBD2. The V and J ends lost 0 bases and 4 bases, in that order; junction bases with no gene match: 4. Per the germline V gene, CDR1 is GTSNPN and CDR2 is SVGIG (reference sequence). The CDR3 length is 15 residues. CDR3 sequence: CAWSVEAGGPDTQYL. CDR3 nucleotides: TGTGCCTGGAGTGTAGAAGCGGGGGGGCCAGATACGCAGTATCTT.

This clonotype was found a few times. This may be a read error, as it is one base from a much larger clone. The chain joins TRBV3-1 to TRBJ1-1; D is possibly TRBD1 (6 bases). The germline gives CDR1 LGHDT, CDR2 YNNKEL (reference sequence). This CDR3 is built from 14 residues. The CDR3 nucleotides are TGTGCCGGCAGCCCCGGGGGGCCGGGGACTGAAGCTTTCTTT. Residues: CAGSPGGPGTEAFF.

The chain employs TRBV20-1 and TRBJ2-7; 7 positions agree with TRBD1. The CDR3 is 14 residues long. The germline gives CDR1 DFQATT, CDR2 SNEGSKA (reference sequence). The ends lost 3 bases at V and 0 bases at J; junction bases unmatched: 5. The CDR3 sequence: CSASAGGVSYEQYF. DNA of the CDR3: TGCAGTGCTAGCGCAGGGGGTGTCTCCTACGAGCAGTACTTC.

With regard to this clonotype: This may be a read error, as it is one base from a much larger clone. The chain is built from TRBV20-1 and TRBJ2-3; the match to TRBD2 covers 8 bases. The CDR3 covers 15 residues. Germline lookup yields CDR1 DFQATT and CDR2 SNEGSKA (reference sequence). V shed 3 bases and J 6 bases; nucleotides not matched to a gene: 11. In DNA form, the CDR3 reads TGCAGTGCTAGCACCGGGAGGGCGTCGTTGGATACGCAGTATTTT. This codes for CSASTGRASLDTQYF.